These T cell receptor beta chains were read from a single sample in a study of identical twins. MiXCR, applied by TCRdb to the 5' RACE reads, yields one record per CDR3 protein. The sample comprises roughly 230,000 distinct CDR3 sequences, roughly 8.7% of which are singletons, and less than 4% rests with the top ten. These data are also associated with another study on yellow fever vaccine responses in identical twins.

The specimen was CD8+ T cells sorted from blood. The receptors here all came from a young woman in good health. Each CDR3 is given with its conserved first and last residue. A D gene is named only where the DNA matches it firmly. Only some rows state a clone size, as once, few, many or a class for expanded clones.

clone size,D gene,J gene,V gene,CDR3 DNA,CDR3 protein
many,-,TRBJ1-1,TRBV6-6,TGTGCCACCCTAGGGCCGACTAGCGAAGCTTTCTTT,CATLGPTSEAFF
-,-,TRBJ2-5,TRBV7-9,TGTGCCAGCAGCTTAGCGCCAGGGGGGGAGACCCAGTACTTC,CASSLAPGGETQYF
-,TRBD1,TRBJ2-7,TRBV9,TGTGCCAGCAGCAGTGGACAGGGGGACGGGGACGAGCAGTACTTC,CASSSGQGDGDEQYF
many,-,TRBJ2-1,TRBV6-1,TGTGCCAGCCTTACACATAGCTCCTACAATGAGCAGTTCTTC,CASLTHSSYNEQFF
few,-,TRBJ2-7,TRBV29-1,TGCAGCGTTGAGGCGGACTTAGGCTACGAGCAGTACTTC,CSVEADLGYEQYF
-,-,TRBJ2-3,TRBV9,TGTGCCAGCAGCGTCCAGTGGGGGAGCACAGATACGCAGTATTTT,CASSVQWGSTDTQYF
many,TRBD1,TRBJ2-2,TRBV12-3/TRBV12-4,TGTGCCAGCACACAAGGGACAGGGGGTTCCGGGGAGCTGTTTTTT,CASTQGTGGSGELFF
few,TRBD2,TRBJ2-7,TRBV11-1,TGTGCCAGCAGCTTAGAAGATTGGCGCGGAGCAACTAGCGCCGAGCAGTACTTC,CASSLEDWRGATSAEQYF
few,-,TRBJ1-1,TRBV20-1,TGCAGTGCTAGAGATCCTGAGACAGTGAACACTGAAGCTTTCTTT,CSARDPETVNTEAFF
few,-,TRBJ2-7,TRBV12-3/TRBV12-4,TGTGCCAGCAGTTTTTGGAAGGAGTGGGACTTTCGCTACGAGCAGTACTTC,CASSFWKEWDFRYEQYF
few,-,TRBJ1-2,TRBV29-1,TGCAGCGTACTTATGACTGCTGATGGCTACACCTTC,CSVLMTADGYTF
few,-,TRBJ2-1,TRBV7-6,TGTGCCAGCAGCTTATCGAGAAGCAGCGAGCAGTTCTTC,CASSLSRSSEQFF
few,-,TRBJ2-1,TRBV11-2,TGTGCCAGCAGCTTGACGCGAAATGAGCAGTTCTTC,CASSLTRNEQFF
many,TRBD2,TRBJ2-1,TRBV29-1,TGCAGCGTTGAAGGTAGCGGGGGCTACAATGAGCAGTTCTTC,CSVEGSGGYNEQFF
-,-,TRBJ2-2,TRBV9,TGTGCCAGCAGCGATGGTAGGACAGCTAACACCGGGGAGCTGTTTTTT,CASSDGRTANTGELFF
many,-,TRBJ2-1,TRBV5-1,TGCGCCAGCAGTATTGATCTAAGGGGGGGCGATGAGCAGTTCTTC,CASSIDLRGGDEQFF
few,TRBD1,TRBJ2-7,TRBV20-1,TGCAGTGCCCCGGACAGGGGGCGATACGAGCAGTACTTC,CSAPDRGRYEQYF
few,TRBD1,TRBJ2-7,TRBV29-1,TGCAGCGTGACCGGGACAGGTAGCTCCTACGAGCAGTACTTC,CSVTGTGSSYEQYF
-,TRBD2,TRBJ2-7,TRBV20-1,TGCAGTGCTCGCGGGAGGGAGGGACTCTCCTACGAGCAGTACTTC,CSARGREGLSYEQYF
-,TRBD1,TRBJ2-1,TRBV12-3/TRBV12-4,TGTGCCAGCTGGACAGGTCCCGTGGGGTACAATGAGCAGTTCTTC,CASWTGPVGYNEQFF
many,-,TRBJ2-1,TRBV7-9,TGTGCCAGCAGCTCCTCTAGCGGCCGGAGGGGGGATGAGCAGTTCTTC,CASSSSSGRRGDEQFF
-,-,TRBJ2-7,TRBV28,TGTGCCAGCAGGGCCCTGCTAGCCGAATTCTACGAGCAGTACTTC,CASRALLAEFYEQYF
many,-,TRBJ1-4,TRBV5-1,TGCGCCAGCAGCGTTGGGACTTCCGGCGGGGGCGATGAAAAACTGTTTTTT,CASSVGTSGGGDEKLFF
many,-,TRBJ2-3,TRBV29-1,TGCAGCGGCGACGGCCCAGAAGACACAGATACGCAGTATTTT,CSGDGPEDTDTQYF
few,-,TRBJ1-2,TRBV5-1,TGCGCCAGCAGCTTGGAGGGCAGCTTGGGTGGCTACACCTTC,CASSLEGSLGGYTF
few,TRBD2,TRBJ2-3,TRBV5-1,TGCGCCAGCAGCTTGGATGGGACTAGCGGCACAGATACGCAGTATTTT,CASSLDGTSGTDTQYF
few,-,TRBJ2-5,TRBV29-1,TGCAGCGTTGAGGACCGGCCGGGAGAGACCCAGTACTTC,CSVEDRPGETQYF
few,TRBD1,TRBJ2-3,TRBV29-1,TGCAGCGTTTCCGACAGGGGGCAAAGCACAGATACGCAGTATTTT,CSVSDRGQSTDTQYF